Listed here are 32 T cell receptor beta chains from one sample, sequenced in a study of response to subunit inactivated influenza vaccine. Each CDR3 protein is one row after TCRdb ran MiXCR on the RT-PCR reads. The sample yields about half a million distinct CDR3 sequences, approximately 11% seen once. Sample: PBMCs from blood, taken about 6 weeks after vaccination. The receptors were gathered from a man in his fifties who received an inactivated influenza vaccine.

This sequence joins TRBV12-3 or TRBV12-4 and TRBJ2-2; perhaps TRBD1 as D (5 bases). The CDR3 spans 13 residues. The germline V and J ends were trimmed by 6 bases and 8 bases, with 13 bases remaining between them. CDR3 DNA sequence: TGTGCCAGCAGAAAAGACAGTACAGGGGAGCTGTTTTTT. It encodes CASRKDSTGELFF.

This chain joins TRBV18 and TRBJ1-6; weak D call: TRBD1 (6 bases). The germline gives CDR1 KGHSH, CDR2 LQKENI. Trimming took off 5 bases at V and 5 bases at J, with 13 bases between the two ends. This CDR3 is built from 15 residues. The CDR3: CASSAGVGDNSPLHF. As DNA, the CDR3 is TGTGCCAGCTCAGCAGGGGTCGGGGATAATTCACCCCTCCACTTT.

This rearrangement joins TRBV7-9 to TRBJ2-3, with D perhaps matching TRBD2 (6 bases). Germline V gene lookup returns CDR1 SEHNR and CDR2 FQNEAQ (reference sequence). This CDR3 is built from 16 residues. The V and J ends lost 4 bases and 5 bases respectively, with 19 bases between them. As DNA, the CDR3 is TGTGCCAGCAGCTCCTCGACTAGGCGGATCGGAGATACGCAGTATTTT. Protein sequence: CASSSSTRRIGDTQYF.

This clonotype has more than one count but fewer than ten. The V call is TRBV6-5, the J call TRBJ2-7, with 10 bases identical to TRBD2. Germline V lookup: CDR1 MNHEY, CDR2 SVGAGI. The CDR3 spans 14 residues. V lost 5 bases, J lost 6 bases, and 7 bases stayed unmatched. The CDR3, as DNA: TGTGCCAGCAGTAACAAGCGGGAGGGGGGCGAGCAGTACTTC. Amino acid sequence: CASSNKREGGEQYF.

The chain links TRBV9 to TRBJ2-1; D possibly uses TRBD1 or TRBD2 (5 bases each). Trimming took 2 bases from V and 4 from J, leaving 10 bases between them. Germline assignment: CDR1 SGDLS and CDR2 YYNGEE. The CDR3 has 14 amino acids. The CDR3 region has the DNA TGTGCCAGCAGCGTCCCGGGACGGTACAATGAGCAGTTCTTC. Encoded protein: CASSVPGRYNEQFF.

The chain is built from TRBV7-9 and TRBJ1-2, with 8 bases matching TRBD1. This CDR3 contains 14 residues. V lost 2 bases to trimming and J lost 6 bases; unmatched junction nucleotides: 5. CDR1 is SEHNR and CDR2 is FQNEAQ in the germline V gene (reference sequence). CDR3 sequence reads: CASSLWDRKNGYTF. DNA of the CDR3: TGTGCCAGCAGCTTATGGGACAGGAAGAATGGCTACACCTTC.

This clonotype was seen a handful of times. The chain carries TRBV9 and TRBJ2-5, with D possibly being TRBD2 (6 bases). Trimming removed 6 bases from V and 2 bases from J, with 14 bases in between. Germline-derived CDR1 and CDR2 are SGDLS and YYNGEE. There are 14 residues in the CDR3. The CDR3 region is CASNSAGLQETQYF. The CDR3 coding sequence is TGTGCCAGCAACTCAGCGGGTCTGCAAGAGACCCAGTACTTC. Full variable domain (rest looked up from reference TRBV9 and TRBJ2-5): DSGVTQTPKHLITATGQRVTLRCSPRSGDLSVYWYQQSLDQGLQFLIQYYNGEERAKGNILERFSAQQFPDLHSELNLSSLELGDSALYFCASNSAGLQETQYFGPGTRLLVL.

This clonotype was seen many times. This chain uses TRBV12-3 or TRBV12-4 with TRBJ2-1, with D perhaps assigned TRBD1 or TRBD2 (5 bases each). This CDR3 comprises 17 residues. V lost 0 bases and J 0 bases, leaving 12 bases between the germline ends. This CDR3 reads CASSLAGRLSSYNEQFF. CDR3 bases: TGTGCCAGCAGTTTAGCGGGACGACTCAGCTCCTACAATGAGCAGTTCTTC.

A few counts support this clonotype. The chain uses TRBV7-9 and TRBJ1-1; TRBD1 agrees at 7 bases. V shed 5 bases, J shed 5 bases, and the junction held 11 bases outside the gene matches. Germline lookup yields CDR1 SEHNR and CDR2 FQNEAQ (reference sequence). The CDR3 spans 15 residues. The CDR3 loop is CASSARQGGGTEAFF. CDR3 coding DNA: TGTGCCAGCAGCGCGAGACAGGGAGGGGGAACTGAAGCTTTCTTT.

This clonotype has a handful of counts. The V and J genes are TRBV7-9 and TRBJ2-7, with D perhaps TRBD2 (5 bases). This CDR3 spans 13 amino acids. CDR1 and CDR2 from the germline V gene are SEHNR and FQNEAQ (reference sequence). Trimming shortened V by 8 bases and J by 0 bases, and 11 bases separated the two germline ends. The CDR3 is CASGGLDSYEQYF. The CDR3 coding sequence is TGTGCCAGCGGCGGACTGGACTCCTACGAGCAGTACTTC.

This clonotype came up many times. This chain joins TRBV7-9 and TRBJ1-6, with a weak D call TRBD1 (6 bases). With 5 bases removed from V and 8 bases from J, the gap between germline ends came to 13 bases. Germline V gene data show CDR1 as SEHNR and CDR2 as FQNEAQ (reference sequence). The CDR3 runs 14 residues. The CDR3 spells CASSLGQLDSPLHF. DNA for the CDR3: TGTGCCAGCAGCCTAGGACAGCTCGATTCACCCCTCCACTTT. Using reference TRBV7-9 and TRBJ1-6 for the parts outside the CDR3, the full variable domain is DTGVSQNPRHKITKRGQNVTFRCDPISEHNRLYWYRQTLGQGPEFLTYFQNEAQLEKSRLLSDRFSAERPKGSFSTLEIQRTEQGDSAMYLCASSLGQLDSPLHFGNGTRLTVT.

The J gene is TRBJ2-1, the V gene TRBV7-3; 15 nucleotides line up with TRBD2. Germline V gene lookup returns CDR1 SGHTA and CDR2 FQGTGA. The CDR3 has 16 residues. V lost 5 bases and J lost 5; bases outside the gene matches: 4. This CDR3 reads CASSPRTSGGDNEQFF. The CDR3 DNA follows: TGTGCCAGCAGCCCTCGGACTAGCGGGGGGGACAATGAGCAGTTCTTC.

This clonotype was seen a handful of times. V and J are TRBV7-8 and TRBJ2-1; possible D gene TRBD1, 6 bases. V dropped 5 bases and J dropped 3 bases, with 14 bases sitting between them. Germline V gives CDR1 SGHVS, CDR2 FQNEAQ. The CDR3 has 15 residues. In DNA, the CDR3 is TGTGCCAGCAGCACCTACTTGGACAGCTACAATGAGCAGTTCTTC. Its translation: CASSTYLDSYNEQFF.

This clonotype has only a few counts. A much bigger clone sits one base away, suggesting this may be a read error. The chain joins TRBV7-9 to TRBJ2-7; 7 positions agree with TRBD1. CDR3 size: 13 residues. CDR1 and CDR2 from the germline V gene are SEHNR and FQNEAQ (reference sequence). The junction had 5 bases not matched to a gene; V was cut back by 6 bases and J by 3 bases. This CDR3 is CASSFTGVYEQYF. DNA of the CDR3: TGTGCCAGCAGTTTTACAGGGGTCTACGAGCAGTACTTC.

This clonotype was detected a few times. The chain links TRBV7-6 to TRBJ1-1, with D uncertain. V shed 6 bases and J shed 0 bases, with 20 bases lying between them. CDR3 length: 17 residues. The germline V gene has CDR1 SGHVS and CDR2 FNYEAQ. The CDR3: CASSSPQFNQMNTEAFF. Here the CDR3 DNA reads TGTGCCAGCAGTTCACCCCAGTTCAACCAGATGAACACTGAAGCTTTCTTT.

This clonotype was detected ten times or more. CDR3 in amino acids: CASSQTGSSYNEQFF. As DNA, the CDR3 is TGTGCCAGCAGCCAAACAGGGAGCTCCTACAATGAGCAGTTCTTC. V usage is TRBV3-1 and J usage is TRBJ2-1; TRBD1 is a possible D gene (6 bases). Germline CDR1 reads LGHDT; CDR2 reads YNNKEL (reference sequence). The ends were cut back, 2 bases at V and 0 bases at J, with 8 bases in the middle. This CDR3 comprises 15 residues.

This clonotype showed up just a few times. The rearrangement joins TRBV19 to TRBJ1-1, with a weak D call TRBD1 (6 bases). Germline CDR1 and CDR2: LNHDA and SQIVND (reference sequence). This CDR3 is built from 14 residues. The V end lost 2 bases, the J end lost 6 bases, and 13 bases lay between the germline ends. In DNA, the CDR3 is TGTGCCAGTAGTATAAGGGGGAAGTCCGCTGAAGCTTTCTTT. Residues: CASSIRGKSAEAFF. Full variable domain (remainder filled in from reference TRBV19 and TRBJ1-1): DGGITQSPKYLFRKEGQNVTLSCEQNLNHDAMYWYRQDPGQGLRLIYYSQIVNDFQKGDIAEGYSVSREKKESFPLTVTSAQKNPTAFYLCASSIRGKSAEAFFGQGTRLTVV.

This clonotype was counted between two and nine times. The chain recombines TRBV28 with TRBJ1-4; possible D gene TRBD1, 5 bases. V gave up 4 bases and J gave up 4 bases, with 16 bases separating them. CDR3 length equals 16 residues. Germline loops: CDR1 MDHEN, CDR2 SYDVKM. The CDR3 DNA reads TGTGCCAGCAGTTGGATCCCAGGGAGGTTTAATGAAAAACTGTTTTTT. It yields the protein CASSWIPGRFNEKLFF.

This clonotype showed up just a few times. The chain uses TRBV27 and TRBJ2-7; 10 positions match TRBD1. The CDR3 has 14 residues. Germline V gives CDR1 MNHEY, CDR2 SMNVEV (reference sequence). Trimming removed 3 bases from V and 4 bases from J; junction bases left unmatched: 3. The CDR3 DNA reads TGTGCCAGCAGTTTCGGGGACAGGGGTTACGAGCAGTACTTC. This codes for CASSFGDRGYEQYF.

Only a few counts were recorded for this clonotype. The CDR3 region is CASSLASTGQETQYF. The CDR3 DNA reads as TGCGCCAGCAGCTTGGCCTCGACAGGGCAAGAGACCCAGTACTTC. The V and J genes are TRBV5-1 and TRBJ2-5; 7 bases are shared with TRBD1. The germline V gene encodes CDR1 SGHRS and CDR2 YFSETQ. The CDR3 spans 15 residues. V lost 0 bases and J lost 2; bases outside the gene matches: 4. Full variable domain (rest looked up from reference TRBV5-1 and TRBJ2-5): KAGVTQTPRYLIKTRGQQVTLSCSPISGHRSVSWYQQTPGQGLQFLFEYFSETQRNKGNFPGRFSGRQFSNSRSEMNVSTLELGDSALYLCASSLASTGQETQYFGPGTRLLVL.

The J gene is TRBJ2-1, the V gene TRBV29-1; tentative D call: TRBD1 (5 bases). Germline CDR1 and CDR2: SQVTM and ANQGSEA. Trimming removed 4 bases from V and 0 bases from J, with 13 bases in between. The CDR3 consists of 15 residues. The CDR3 is CSVVGQGSSYNEQFF. DNA of the CDR3: TGCAGCGTTGTTGGGCAGGGCAGCTCCTACAATGAGCAGTTCTTC.

V usage is TRBV11-2 and J usage is TRBJ2-2; no clear D. Deletions cut 1 base from V and 6 bases from J, with 6 bases between. The length of the CDR3 is 13 residues. From germline, CDR1 is SGHAT and CDR2 FQNNGV. The CDR3 sequence: CASSLGAAGELFF. The CDR3 DNA sequence: TGTGCCAGCAGCTTAGGTGCGGCCGGGGAGCTGTTTTTT.

In this sample, this clonotype turned up many times. The rearrangement uses TRBV6-1 and TRBJ1-5, with 8 bases lining up with TRBD1. In germline, CDR1 is MNHNS, CDR2 SASEGT. There are 14 residues in the CDR3. The V segment lost 6 bases and the J segment 10 bases; nucleotides outside the gene matches: 11. In DNA form, the CDR3 reads TGTGCCAGCAGGCCCCGGACAGGGCTAGGCCCCCAGCATTTT. Encoded protein: CASRPRTGLGPQHF.

This clonotype came up a few times. The chain couples TRBV18 to TRBJ2-7, with TRBD1 identical over 7 bases. The trim removed 2 bases at V and 2 bases at J, leaving 6 bases unmatched. CDR1 is KGHSH, CDR2 LQKENI, per germline. The CDR3 sequence is 15 residues long. The CDR3 sequence: CASSPERGRAYEQYF. The CDR3 DNA is TGTGCCAGCTCACCAGAAAGGGGGCGAGCCTACGAGCAGTACTTC.

Ten or more counts support this clonotype. This chain's CDR3 is CSANTGAETQYF. CDR3 DNA sequence: TGCAGTGCAAACACAGGCGCAGAGACCCAGTACTTC. The J gene is TRBJ2-5, the V gene TRBV20-1; TRBD1 is a possible D gene (5 bases). The germline V gene encodes CDR1 DFQATT and CDR2 SNEGSKA (reference sequence). The CDR3 totals 12 residues. V was pared by 6 bases and J by 4 bases, with 12 bases between.

The V call is TRBV7-9, the J call TRBJ2-1, with TRBD2 identical over 11 bases. The CDR3 runs 16 residues. Losses at the gene ends were 6 bases for V and 0 bases for J; bases not matched to a gene: 4. The germline gives CDR1 SEHNR, CDR2 FQNEAQ (reference sequence). This CDR3 is CASRMTSGASYNEQFF. In DNA, the CDR3 is TGTGCCAGCAGGATGACTAGCGGGGCCTCCTACAATGAGCAGTTCTTC.

The chain combines TRBV6-2 or TRBV6-3 with TRBJ1-4; D may be TRBD1 (6 bases). CDR1 is MNHEY and CDR2 is SVGEGT in the germline V gene. Trimming removed 5 bases at V and 8 bases at J, with 18 bases between. There are 15 residues in the CDR3. The CDR3 nucleotides read TGTGCCAGCAGTGACCGGGACACCTCGCGGGAAAAACTGTTTTTT. Translation gives CASSDRDTSREKLFF.

The table lists this clonotype with a few counts. The chain combines TRBV7-2 with TRBJ2-7; TRBD1 is a possible D gene (5 bases). The CDR3 runs to 16 residues. Germline CDR1 is SGHTA and CDR2 is FQGNSA. V lost 0 bases to trimming and J lost 3 bases, with 15 bases between them. As DNA, the CDR3 is TGTGCCAGCAGCTTAGCCCGCCAGGGTAGGATCTACGAGCAGTACTTC. It yields the protein CASSLARQGRIYEQYF.

The chain links TRBV10-1 to TRBJ1-1; weak D call: TRBD1 (5 bases). Trimming removed 7 bases from V and 2 bases from J, with 11 bases in between. CDR1 and CDR2 (germline): WNHNN, SYGVQD (reference sequence). The CDR3 contains 13 residues. Written as DNA, the CDR3 is TGCGCCAGCAAGGCAGGGTCCAACACTGAAGCTTTCTTT. Protein sequence: CASKAGSNTEAFF.

This chain uses TRBV7-2 with TRBJ1-5; D might be TRBD1 (5 bases). Per germline, CDR1 SGHTA and CDR2 FQGNSA. Deletions cut 0 bases from V and 4 bases from J, with 13 bases between. The CDR3 extends over 16 amino acids. The CDR3 protein is CASSLAALQGNQPQHF. CDR3 DNA: TGTGCCAGCAGCTTAGCGGCTTTGCAGGGTAATCAGCCCCAGCATTTT. The complete variable domain, with remaining parts taken from reference TRBV7-2 and TRBJ1-5, reads GAGVSQSPSNKVTEKGKDVELRCDPISGHTALYWYRQSLGQGLEFLIYFQGNSAPDKSGLPSDRFSAERTGGSVSTLTIQRTQQEDSAVYLCASSLAALQGNQPQHFGDGTRLSIL.

This clonotype occurred many times. The CDR3 DNA reads as TGTGCCATCGGACGGACCTCAGAAGAGACCCAGTACTTC. It yields the protein CAIGRTSEETQYF. This rearrangement joins TRBV10-3 to TRBJ2-5; no firm D call. The CDR3 spans 13 residues. V was cut by 8 bases and J by 3 bases, with 13 bases left in between. Germline CDR1 ENHRY, CDR2 SYGVKD.

This clonotype has a handful of counts. The chain couples TRBV7-9 to TRBJ2-5; 7 nucleotides match TRBD2. Germline CDR1 SEHNR, CDR2 FQNEAQ (reference sequence). The CDR3 is made up of 15 amino acids. The V gene end was trimmed by 1 base and the J gene end by 5 bases; junction bases not matched to a gene: 7. The CDR3 sequence is CASSLEGGSWETQYF. The CDR3 DNA follows: TGTGCCAGCAGCTTAGAAGGCGGGAGTTGGGAGACCCAGTACTTC.